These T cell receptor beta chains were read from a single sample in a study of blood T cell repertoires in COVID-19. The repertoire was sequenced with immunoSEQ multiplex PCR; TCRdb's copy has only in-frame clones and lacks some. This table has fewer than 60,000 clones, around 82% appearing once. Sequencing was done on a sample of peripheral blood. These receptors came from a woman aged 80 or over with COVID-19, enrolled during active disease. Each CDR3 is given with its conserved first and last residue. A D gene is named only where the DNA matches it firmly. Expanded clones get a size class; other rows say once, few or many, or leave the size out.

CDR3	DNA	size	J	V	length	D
CASSRQQGFNQPQHF	TGTGCCAGCAGTCGCCAACAGGGTTTCAATCAGCCCCAGCATTTT	few	TRBJ1-5	TRBV27	15	.
CASSIYAGGSQPQHF	TGTGCCAGTAGTATTTATGCAGGGGGCAGTCAGCCCCAGCATTTT	.	TRBJ1-5	TRBV19	15	TRBD1
CASSEWRGLAEETQYF	TGTGCCAGCAGTGAATGGAGGGGGCTAGCCGAAGAGACCCAGTACTTC	.	TRBJ2-5	TRBV2	16	.
CASSQGPPTSGSSNSYNEQFF	TGCGCCAGCAGCCAAGGACCCCCGACTAGCGGGAGCTCCAACTCCTACAATGAGCAGTTCTTC	.	TRBJ2-1	TRBV4-1	21	TRBD2
CASSLDSKMNTEAFF	TGTGCCAGCAGCCTTGACAGTAAGATGAACACTGAAGCTTTCTTT	once	TRBJ1-1	TRBV5-6	15	.
CASSLDERNEQFF	TGTGCCAGCAGCTTAGACGAGCGGAATGAGCAGTTCTTC	.	TRBJ2-1	TRBV11-3	13	.
CASSPLAPAGAGEQYF	TGTGCCAGCAGCCCCCTCGCCCCAGCGGGAGCTGGGGAGCAGTACTTC	.	TRBJ2-7	TRBV27	16	TRBD2
CASSPRTDSSSYEQYF	TGTGCCAGTAGTCCCCGGACAGATTCGAGCTCCTACGAGCAGTACTTC	.	TRBJ2-7	TRBV19	16	.
CASSTLVNTAGELFF	TGTGCCAGCAGCACACTAGTGAATACGGCCGGGGAGCTGTTTTTT	.	TRBJ2-2	TRBV3-1/TRBV3-2	15	.
CAWRRQGRDIRNEQFF	TGTGCCTGGAGGAGACAGGGGCGAGATATTAGGAATGAGCAGTTCTTC	.	TRBJ2-1	TRBV30	16	TRBD1
CASSESGQGFQPQHF	TGTGCCAGCAGTGAATCGGGACAGGGGTTCCAGCCCCAGCATTTT	.	TRBJ1-5	TRBV25-1	15	TRBD1
CASSVRDRGGNQPQHF	TGTGCCAGTAGTGTCCGGGACAGAGGGGGCAATCAGCCCCAGCATTTT	.	TRBJ1-5	TRBV19	16	TRBD1
CASSFSGLAGLYEQYF	TGTGCCAGCAGTTTCTCCGGACTAGCGGGACTCTACGAGCAGTACTTC	.	TRBJ2-7	TRBV28	16	TRBD2
CAWSREGPSYEQYF	TGTGCCTGGAGTCGGGAGGGCCCCTCCTACGAGCAGTACTTC	.	TRBJ2-7	TRBV30	14	TRBD2
CASSLDGQGAGQYF	TGTGCCAGCAGTTTGGACGGACAGGGGGCCGGGCAGTACTTC	.	TRBJ2-7	TRBV28	14	TRBD1
CATSDRTGQPQHF	TGTGCCACCAGTGACCGGACTGGACAGCCCCAGCATTTT	.	TRBJ1-5	TRBV24-1	13	.
CSAKNGYGYTF	TGCAGTGCCAAAAACGGCTATGGCTACACCTTC	.	TRBJ1-2	TRBV20-1	11	.
CASSYGQGIYEQYF	TGTGCCAGCAGCTATGGACAGGGAATCTACGAGCAGTACTTC	.	TRBJ2-7	TRBV3-1/TRBV3-2	14	TRBD1
CASSPTGGLNTEAFF	TGTGCCAGCTCACCAACAGGGGGTTTGAACACTGAAGCTTTCTTT	.	TRBJ1-1	TRBV18	15	TRBD1
CASSLDIGTGADEQYF	TGCGCCAGCAGCTTGGATATAGGGACAGGGGCGGACGAGCAGTACTTC	.	TRBJ2-7	TRBV5-1	16	TRBD1
CATGGGGAGANVLTF	TGCGCCACAGGAGGTGGGGGCGCTGGGGCCAACGTCCTGACTTTC	.	TRBJ2-6	TRBV5-1	15	.
CASSNYNEQYF	TGTGCCAGCAGTAACTATAACGAGCAGTACTTC	.	TRBJ2-7	TRBV6-5	11	.
CASSQDRVNQPQHF	TGTGCCAGCAGTCAGGACAGGGTTAATCAGCCCCAGCATTTT	few	TRBJ1-5	TRBV27	14	TRBD1
CASSLGQGQETQYF	TGCGCCAGCAGCTTAGGACAGGGACAAGAGACCCAGTACTTC	.	TRBJ2-5	TRBV5-1	14	TRBD1
CARNQGSYNEQFF	TGTGCCAGAAACCAGGGAAGTTACAATGAGCAGTTCTTC	once	TRBJ2-1	TRBV3-1/TRBV3-2	13	.
CASSGTGTAYTQYF	TGTGCCAGCAGCGGGACAGGGACGGCTTATACGCAGTATTTT	.	TRBJ2-3	TRBV9	14	TRBD1
CASRLRTATNEKLFF	TGTGCCAGCAGACTGAGGACAGCAACTAATGAAAAACTGTTTTTT	once	TRBJ1-4	TRBV6-6	15	.
CASSHPRDIRTVCNEQFF	TGCGCCAGCAGTCACCCCCGGGACATCAGGACGGTTTGTAATGAGCAGTTCTTC	.	TRBJ2-1	TRBV23-1	18	.
CAWSPLRGEQFF	TGTGCCTGGAGTCCCCTCCGGGGTGAGCAGTTCTTC	.	TRBJ2-1	TRBV30	12	.
CASSYKKQGKSSPLHF	TGTGCCAGCAGTTACAAGAAACAGGGGAAGAGTTCACCCCTCCACTTT	.	TRBJ1-6	TRBV6-5	16	TRBD1
CASSIESKVAAPPSGYGTDTQYF	TGTGCCAGTAGTATAGAGAGTAAGGTAGCGGCTCCCCCATCGGGCTATGGCACAGATACGCAGTATTTT	once	TRBJ2-3	TRBV19	23	.
CASSQGQENTGELFF	TGCGCCAGCAGCCAAGGGCAGGAGAACACCGGGGAGCTGTTTTTT	.	TRBJ2-2	TRBV4-1	15	.
CASSLSRDPSYEQYF	TGCGCCAGCAGCTTATCCAGGGATCCCTCCTACGAGCAGTACTTC	.	TRBJ2-7	TRBV5-1	15	.
CASSEMDDSERLFF	TGTGCCAGCAGCGAAATGGATGACTCGGAGCGACTGTTTTTT	medium-sized	TRBJ1-4	TRBV2	14	.
CATSGQGVGEQFF	TGTGCCACCTCGGGGCAGGGGGTGGGTGAGCAGTTCTTC	.	TRBJ2-1	TRBV6-6	13	TRBD1
CASSVGAGGVNNQPQHF	TGTGCCAGCAGCGTAGGGGCAGGGGGCGTAAACAATCAGCCCCAGCATTTT	.	TRBJ1-5	TRBV9	17	TRBD1
CASSAPGGLNYGYTF	TGTGCCAGCAGCGCCCCGGGGGGGCTGAACTATGGCTACACCTTC	.	TRBJ1-2	TRBV16	15	.
CASSPVGGGAATGELFF	TGTGCCAGCAGCCCTGTTGGTGGGGGCGCGGCCACCGGGGAGCTGTTTTTT	.	TRBJ2-2	TRBV13	17	.
CASSRSMTSGSSNEQFF	TGTGCCAGCAGCCGTTCCATGACTAGCGGGAGCTCCAATGAGCAGTTCTTC	.	TRBJ2-1	TRBV3-1/TRBV3-2	17	TRBD2
CASSFEPAGYGYTF	TGTGCCAGCAGCTTTGAACCGGCGGGCTATGGCTACACCTTC	.	TRBJ1-2	TRBV5-4	14	.
CASSPGLQETQYF	TGTGCCAGCAGTCCGGGACTCCAAGAGACCCAGTACTTC	.	TRBJ2-5	TRBV11-3	13	.
CASSIRGVGELFF	TGTGCCAGCAGCATCAGGGGGGTTGGGGAGCTGTTTTTT	once	TRBJ2-2	TRBV4-2	13	.
CSVVYGGSQPQHF	TGCAGCGTTGTCTATGGGGGCTCTCAGCCCCAGCATTTT	.	TRBJ1-5	TRBV29-1	13	.
CASSPRTGNTEAFF	TGTGCCAGCAGCCCGCGGACTGGGAACACTGAAGCTTTCTTT	.	TRBJ1-1	TRBV9	14	.
CASSLSSGGTDTQYF	TGCGCCAGCAGCTTGTCTAGCGGGGGCACAGATACGCAGTATTTT	.	TRBJ2-3	TRBV5-1	15	TRBD2
CASSSSGPEGFF	TGTGCCAGCAGCTCCTCTGGCCCGGAGGGGTTCTTC	.	TRBJ2-1	TRBV5-6	12	.
CASSLAAPANTIYF	TGTGCCAGCAGCTTAGCGGCCCCCGCAAACACCATATATTTT	.	TRBJ1-3	TRBV7-9	14	.
CSVARTSGASYEQYF	TGCAGCGTGGCCCGGACTAGCGGAGCCTCCTACGAGCAGTACTTC	.	TRBJ2-7	TRBV29-1	15	TRBD2
CASSQSGSITEAFF	TGTGCCAGCAGCCAATCAGGGTCGATAACTGAAGCTTTCTTT	.	TRBJ1-1	TRBV7-3	14	.
CASSLVPAGNTGELFF	TGCGCCAGCAGCTTGGTTCCAGCGGGAAACACCGGGGAGCTGTTTTTT	few	TRBJ2-2	TRBV5-1	16	TRBD2
CASSLTFRETHEQFF	TGTGCCAGCAGTCTTACATTCCGGGAGACCCATGAGCAGTTCTTC	.	TRBJ2-1	TRBV27	15	.